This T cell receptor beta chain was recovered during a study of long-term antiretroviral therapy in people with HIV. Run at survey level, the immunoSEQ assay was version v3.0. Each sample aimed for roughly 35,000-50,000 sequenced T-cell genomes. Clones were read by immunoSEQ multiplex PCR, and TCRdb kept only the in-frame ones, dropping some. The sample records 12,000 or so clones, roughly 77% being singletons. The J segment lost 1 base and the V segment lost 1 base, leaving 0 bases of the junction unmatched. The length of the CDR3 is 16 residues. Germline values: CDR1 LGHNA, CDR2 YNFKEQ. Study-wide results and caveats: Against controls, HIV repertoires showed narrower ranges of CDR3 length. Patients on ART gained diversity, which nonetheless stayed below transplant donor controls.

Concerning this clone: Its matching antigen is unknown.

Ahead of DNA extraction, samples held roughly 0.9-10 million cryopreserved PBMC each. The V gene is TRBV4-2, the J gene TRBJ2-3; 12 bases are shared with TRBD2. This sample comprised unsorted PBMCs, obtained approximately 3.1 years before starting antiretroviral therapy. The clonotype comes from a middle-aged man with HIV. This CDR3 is CASSQGLAGGTDTQYF. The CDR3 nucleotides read TGTGCCAGCAGCCAAGGACTAGCGGGAGGCACAGATACGCAGTATTTT.